This paragraph covers one T cell receptor (beta chain) sequence. Its matching antigen is unknown. The sample comes from a study of shared clonotypes between healthy human individuals. TCRdb keeps only in-frame clones here, not all; method: immunoSEQ multiplex PCR. The sample carries approximately 1.4 million clones, around 98% recorded once. There were only Caucasian adults among the donors, and all lived in Nashville, Tennessee. Whole-study findings and limits: Sampling covered blood only; tissue repertoires likely differ. Read depth was anticipated to influence clonotype sharing among donors. Rarefaction exposed incomplete sorted-subset sequencing despite large depth.

Trimming took off 1 base at V and 16 bases at J, with 17 bases between the two ends. The CDR3 spans 13 residues. CDR1 and CDR2 (germline): LGHNT, FRNRAP. This rearrangement joins TRBV12-5 to TRBJ2-1, with D perhaps TRBD2 (6 bases). The sample was naive CD4+ T cells sorted from blood. Subset meaning: CD45RA+ positively selected. This sequence originates from a man aged 30 to 45 in good health. The CDR3 DNA reads as TGTGCTAGTGGTTTGGGACACCGGGAGTACGAATTCTTC. It translates to CASGLGHREYEFF.